This T cell receptor (beta chain) appears in the sequencing data of a study of spatial heterogeneity in lung cancer. Study-level points and caveats: Ubiquitous and regional nonsynonymous mutation counts were tracked by ubiquitous and regional expanded TCR counts, respectively. The number of expanded tumor alpha and beta chains correlated with mutation number.

Time point reported: sample taken at primary tumor resection. The donors, fewer than 90 patients with untreated early-stage non-small cell lung cancer, provided the samples. Whole RNA obtained from tumor, nontumor lung or frozen PBMC underwent sequencing without sorting. There are many counts of this clonotype. What it recognizes is unknown. This beta chain represents an off-target read in a library built for alpha chains; its size is of limited meaning. TCRdb reprocessed the 5' RACE reads with MiXCR, giving one entry per CDR3 protein. The sample has roughly 15,000 distinct CDR3 sequences; approximately 4.5% are singletons. The germline gives CDR1 DFQATT, CDR2 SNEGSKA (reference sequence). The V and J ends lost 5 bases and 12 bases, in that order; junction bases with no gene match: 13. CDR3 length: 14 residues.

The source of this sequence is a female donor with early-stage non-small cell lung cancer. The input for sequencing was lung tumor tissue, taken at surgery. The chain links TRBV20-1 to TRBJ2-1; 10 nucleotides align to TRBD1. The CDR3 here is CSAVPGTGVAVQFF. In DNA, the CDR3 is TGCAGTGCTGTACCCGGGACAGGGGTAGCGGTGCAGTTCTTC.